This TCR beta chain is from a study of blood T cell repertoires in COVID-19. Those enrolled, adults aged roughly 18 to 95 years, came from around 24 US areas. Original methodology: Nucleated cell number was recorded as an estimate derived from reference gene primer amplification. Here immunoSEQ multiplex PCR was the method, and the copy in TCRdb shows in-frame clones only, minus some. That table is the source of V, J and clone size, and D and trimming were worked out from the DNA. This table has 250,000 to 300,000 clones, roughly 88% appearing once. A single count supports this clone. Germline V CDR1 and CDR2: MNHEY, SMNVEV (reference sequence). This CDR3 is built from 18 residues. V lost 5 bases, J lost 5 bases, and 17 bases stayed unmatched.

Sequenced material: PBMCs or T cells enriched from blood (not recorded which). The TCR comes from a woman in her 30s who had recovered from COVID-19. The genes are TRBV27 and TRBJ2-3, with 9 bases identical to TRBD1. CDR3 protein: CASSAGTGTNGWEDTQYF. The CDR3 DNA sequence: TGTGCCAGCAGTGCCGGGACAGGGACGAACGGGTGGGAAGATACGCAGTATTTT.